This entry lists 21 T cell receptor beta chains sequenced from one sample in a study of T cell responses to AZD1222 COVID-19 vaccine. Data came from immunoSEQ multiplex PCR; TCRdb stores just in-frame clones and leaves some out. Seen here are 100,000 or so clones, around 76% observed once, and the top ten hold approximately 5%. Material: peripheral blood, obtained on day 0 of AZD1222 vaccination. These receptors originate from an adult in good health.

This chain joins TRBV18 and TRBJ1-2; D might be TRBD1 (5 bases). The V end lost 2 bases, the J end lost 5 bases, and 12 bases lay between the germline ends. Per the germline V gene, CDR1 is KGHSH and CDR2 is LQKENI. The CDR3 is made up of 14 amino acids. CDR3 loop: CASSPGSGLYGYTF. The CDR3 DNA reads TGTGCCAGCTCACCAGGTTCGGGACTTTATGGCTACACCTTC.

The chain has TRBV2 and TRBJ1-4; 8 bases fit TRBD1. V trimming: 2 bases; J trimming: 7 bases; junction bases outside the gene matches: 6. Germline CDR1 is SNHLY and CDR2 is FYNNEI. The CDR3 is 15 residues long. The chain's CDR3 is CASSEFRTGIEKLFF. CDR3 DNA sequence: TGTGCCAGCAGTGAATTCAGGACAGGGATTGAAAAACTGTTTTTT. Filled out from reference TRBV2 and TRBJ1-4, the complete variable domain reads EPEVTQTPSHQVTQMGQEVILRCVPISNHLYFYWYRQILGQKVEFLVSFYNNEISEKSEIFDDQFSVERPDGSNFTLKIRSTKLEDSAMYFCASSEFRTGIEKLFFGSGTQLSVL.

J is TRBJ1-2 and V is TRBV6-2 or TRBV6-3; D is undetermined. This CDR3 is built from 11 residues. The germline CDR1 and CDR2 sequences are MNHEY and SVGEGT. Deletions cut 4 bases from V and 8 bases from J, with 8 bases between. The CDR3: CASSWPWGYTF. In DNA form, the CDR3 reads TGTGCCAGCAGTTGGCCTTGGGGCTACACCTTC.

The CDR3 loop is CASSLTGGAVGYTF. CDR3 DNA sequence: TGTGCCAGCAGCTTGACAGGGGGAGCGGTAGGCTACACCTTC. The rearrangement links TRBV5-5 to TRBJ1-2; 8 bases are shared with TRBD1. Germline values: CDR1 SGHKS, CDR2 YYEKEE (reference sequence). The CDR3 is 14 residues long. Trimming at V came to 1 base and at J to 8 bases, leaving 7 bases not matched to a gene.

The gene calls are TRBV15 and TRBJ1-1; D is unclear. Deletions cut 4 bases from V and 6 bases from J, with 12 bases between. Per the germline V gene, CDR1 is LNHNV and CDR2 is YYDKDF (reference sequence). The CDR3 is 13 residues long. The CDR3 DNA follows: TGTGCCACCAGCACGAGAAAAGGGCCTGAAGCTTTCTTT. Translation gives CATSTRKGPEAFF.

The genes are TRBV6-4 and TRBJ1-3, with a weak D call TRBD1 (5 bases). Trimming removed 8 bases from V and 2 bases from J, with 13 bases in between. Germline CDR1 MRHNA, CDR2 SNTAGT. This CDR3 has 14 residues. The DNA of the CDR3 is TGTGCCAGCGGAGGGGTTGGGGCTGGAAACACCATATATTTT. This translates into CASGGVGAGNTIYF.

The chain has TRBV19 and TRBJ1-5, with D possibly matching TRBD1 (5 bases). Germline CDR1 is LNHDA and CDR2 is SQIVND (reference sequence). V gave up 3 bases and J gave up 9 bases, with 12 bases separating them. The CDR3 loop spans 13 amino acids. This CDR3 reads CASSMPGYPPQHF. The CDR3 nucleotides are TGTGCCAGTAGTATGCCAGGGTATCCGCCCCAGCATTTT.

This clone was seen only once. The genes are TRBV3-1 (or the pseudogene TRBV3-2) and TRBJ1-2; D is uncertain. The V gene's germline CDR1 is LGHDT and CDR2 YNNKEL (reference sequence). This CDR3 region has 15 residues. V lost 4 bases and J lost 0, with 12 bases in between. The CDR3 reads CASSPSRKANYGYTF. Here the CDR3 DNA reads TGTGCCAGCAGCCCATCGAGGAAAGCTAACTATGGCTACACCTTC.

The chain recombines TRBV19 with TRBJ2-1, with D tentatively TRBD2 (7 bases). Deletions cut 6 bases from V and 9 bases from J, with 18 bases between. CDR3 length equals 14 residues. Germline V gene data show CDR1 as LNHDA and CDR2 as SQIVND (reference sequence). CDR3 sequence: CASSQTGGRSEQFF. The DNA for the CDR3 is TGTGCCAGTAGCCAAACGGGGGGCCGGAGTGAGCAGTTCTTC.

CDR3 residues: CASSLVGGEQETQYF. For the CDR3, the DNA is TGTGCCAGCAGCTTAGTAGGCGGAGAGCAAGAGACCCAGTACTTC. The chain is built from TRBV7-8 and TRBJ2-5; no clear D gene. Per germline, CDR1 SGHVS and CDR2 FQNEAQ. V was cut by 1 base and J by 2 bases, with 11 bases left in between. The CDR3 has 15 amino acids.

The chain carries TRBV7-9 and TRBJ2-7; the match to TRBD1 covers 9 bases. Germline V gene data show CDR1 as SEHNR and CDR2 as FQNEAQ (reference sequence). V lost 6 bases, J lost 2 bases, and 5 bases stayed unmatched. The CDR3 is 14 amino acids. The CDR3: CASSGTGNAYEQYF. The CDR3 bases are TGTGCCAGCAGTGGGACAGGGAACGCCTACGAGCAGTACTTC.

This chain uses TRBV19 with TRBJ2-3, with unresolved D. The CDR3 has 13 residues. Trimming cost V 5 bases and J 2 bases, with 8 bases left between them. CDR1 is LNHDA, CDR2 SQIVND, per germline (reference sequence). CDR3 loop: CASSWTVTDTQYF. The CDR3, as DNA: TGTGCCAGTAGTTGGACGGTCACAGATACGCAGTATTTT.

The chain combines TRBV12-3 or TRBV12-4 with TRBJ1-2, with a possible D match to TRBD1 (6 bases). The CDR3 sequence is 12 residues long. V lost 2 bases and J 9 bases, leaving 10 bases between the germline ends. The CDR3 region has the DNA TGTGCCAGCAGTTTAATGGGGGCTCGCTACACCTTC. Amino acid sequence: CASSLMGARYTF.

The V call is TRBV3-1 (or the pseudogene TRBV3-2), the J call TRBJ1-5; the D is unclear. There are 13 residues in the CDR3. With 0 bases removed from V and 11 bases from J, the gap between germline ends came to 11 bases. Germline loops: CDR1 LGHDT, CDR2 YNNKEL (reference sequence). The CDR3 protein is CASSQDPRRAQHF. In DNA form, the CDR3 reads TGTGCCAGCAGCCAAGATCCACGAAGAGCCCAGCATTTT.

The genes are TRBV6-5 and TRBJ2-2; TRBD2 matches 12 bases. Germline values: CDR1 MNHEY, CDR2 SVGAGI. This CDR3 is built from 15 residues. With V trimmed by 6 bases and J by 5 bases, 4 bases remained unmatched. In nucleotides, the CDR3 is TGTGCCAGCAGCCAAACTAGCGGGGGGACCGGGGAGCTGTTTTTT. It yields the protein CASSQTSGGTGELFF.

This clone was detected ten times or more. The V and J genes are TRBV10-1 and TRBJ1-3; the D gene is possibly TRBD1 (6 bases). Trimming left V 7 bases short and J 2 bases short, with 12 bases between. Per the germline V gene, CDR1 is WNHNN and CDR2 is SYGVQD (reference sequence). The CDR3 contains 14 residues. In DNA, the CDR3 is TGCGCCAGCAAGGGGGAGGGGCCTGGAAACACCATATATTTT. This translates into CASKGEGPGNTIYF.

V and J are TRBV6-5 and TRBJ2-1; D might be TRBD1 (5 bases). The germline CDR1 and CDR2 sequences are MNHEY and SVGAGI. Trimming removed 7 bases from V and 2 bases from J, with 15 bases in between. The CDR3 is 15 residues long. The CDR3 nucleotides read TGTGCCAGCAAAAAGGGGATCACCGCCTACAATGAGCAGTTCTTC. Translating gives CASKKGITAYNEQFF.

As regards this clone: The final CDR3 position lacks the conserved phenylalanine or tryptophan, pointing to a likely read error. No DNA is shown, since the ends of the CDR3 on it are uncertain; the CDR3 is the one TCRdb lists. The gene calls are TRBV5-1 and TRBJ2-7; the listed D gene, TRBD2, was not tested against the DNA. Germline lookup yields CDR1 SGHRS and CDR2 YFSETQ. The CDR3 comprises 9 residues, both ends counted. CDR3 residues: CASSSVSGP.

This chain joins TRBV19 and TRBJ1-4; TRBD1 matches 8 bases. There are 14 residues in the CDR3. Trimming took 5 bases from V and 8 from J; bases not matched to a gene: 7. The V gene's germline CDR1 is LNHDA and CDR2 SQIVND (reference sequence). The CDR3 DNA follows: TGTGCCAGTAGTCGGCAGGGGGCTCGAGAAAAACTGTTTTTT. It codes for CASSRQGAREKLFF.

The chain recombines TRBV3-1 (or the pseudogene TRBV3-2) with TRBJ1-2; D remains ambiguous. Trimming left V 1 base short and J 4 bases short, with 10 bases between. Germline V CDR1 and CDR2: LGHDT, YNNKEL (reference sequence). This CDR3 has 14 residues. CDR3 nucleotides: TGTGCCAGCAGCCAAGGCGGGCAGACCTATGGCTACACCTTC. This encodes CASSQGGQTYGYTF.

The CDR3 spells CASSPSAGSRLHEQYF. In DNA form, the CDR3 reads TGTGCCAGCTCACCTTCGGCTGGGAGCCGTTTGCACGAGCAGTACTTC. The chain carries TRBV18 and TRBJ2-7; D may be TRBD2 (5 bases). The CDR3 length is 16 residues. Looked up from germline, CDR1 is KGHSH and CDR2 is LQKENI. V gave up 3 bases and J gave up 5 bases, with 20 bases separating them.